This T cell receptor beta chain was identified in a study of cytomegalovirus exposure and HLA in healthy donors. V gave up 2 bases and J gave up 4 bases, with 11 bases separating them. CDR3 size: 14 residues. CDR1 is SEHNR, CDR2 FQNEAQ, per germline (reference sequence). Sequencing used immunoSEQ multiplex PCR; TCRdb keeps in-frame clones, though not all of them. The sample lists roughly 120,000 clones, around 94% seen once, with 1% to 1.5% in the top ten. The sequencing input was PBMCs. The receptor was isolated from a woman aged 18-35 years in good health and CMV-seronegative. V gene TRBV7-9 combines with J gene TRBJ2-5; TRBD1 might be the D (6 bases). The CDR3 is CASSLQGIRETQYF. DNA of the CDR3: TGTGCCAGCAGCTTACAGGGGATACGAGAGACCCAGTACTTC. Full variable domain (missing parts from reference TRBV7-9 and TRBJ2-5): DTGVSQNPRHKITKRGQNVTFRCDPISEHNRLYWYRQTLGQGPEFLTYFQNEAQLEKSRLLSDRFSAERPKGSFSTLEIQRTEQGDSAMYLCASSLQGIRETQYFGPGTRLLVL.